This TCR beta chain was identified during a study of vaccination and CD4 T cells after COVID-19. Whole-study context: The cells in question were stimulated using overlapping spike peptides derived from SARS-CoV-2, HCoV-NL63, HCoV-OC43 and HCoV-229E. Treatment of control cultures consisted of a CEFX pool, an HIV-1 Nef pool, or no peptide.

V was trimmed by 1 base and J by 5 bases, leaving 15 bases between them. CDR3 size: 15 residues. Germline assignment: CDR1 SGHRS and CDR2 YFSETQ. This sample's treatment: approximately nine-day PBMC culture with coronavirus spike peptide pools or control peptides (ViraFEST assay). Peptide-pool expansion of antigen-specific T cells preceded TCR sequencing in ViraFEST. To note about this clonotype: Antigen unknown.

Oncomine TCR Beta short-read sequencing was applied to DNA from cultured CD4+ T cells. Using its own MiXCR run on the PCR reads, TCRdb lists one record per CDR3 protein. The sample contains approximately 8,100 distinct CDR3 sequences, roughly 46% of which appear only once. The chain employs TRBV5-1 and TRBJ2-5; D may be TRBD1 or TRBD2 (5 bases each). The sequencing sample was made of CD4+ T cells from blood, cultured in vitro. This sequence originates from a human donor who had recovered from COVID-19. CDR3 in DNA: TGCGCCAGCAGCTTGTCTCTAGGGGAGCGGGAGACCCAGTACTTC. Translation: CASSLSLGERETQYF. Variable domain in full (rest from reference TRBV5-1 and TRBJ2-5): KAGVTQTPRYLIKTRGQQVTLSCSPISGHRSVSWYQQTPGQGLQFLFEYFSETQRNKGNFPGRFSGRQFSNSRSEMNVSTLELGDSALYLCASSLSLGERETQYFGPGTRLLVL.